This TCR beta chain derives from a study of cytomegalovirus exposure and HLA in healthy donors. Study-wide points: Researchers counted around 160 TCR beta chains as cytomegalovirus-associated. In an earlier analysis, about 87% or about 30%: the productive usage of most TCR beta V segments. Sequencing probably produced one cluster of sequence variants that were highly shared. Across donors, presence/absence analyses took sequencing depth to be roughly uniform.

This clone occurred a few times. Its antigen is unknown. The PCR had 60 Vbeta and 13 Jbeta primers. Method: immunoSEQ multiplex PCR; TCRdb's copy keeps in-frame clones and lacks some. The data show approximately 170,000 clones, with roughly 70% seen just once and 5.4% held by the top ten. Per the germline V gene, CDR1 is MNHEY and CDR2 is SMNVEV (reference sequence). Trimming cost V 7 bases and J 6 bases, with 21 bases left between them. CDR3 length equals 15 residues. The V call is TRBV27, the J call TRBJ2-5; D is ambiguous. This TCR was sampled from a woman younger than 30 in good health and CMV-seropositive. The sample consisted of PBMCs. The CDR3 region is CASNPGVGSLKTQYF. CDR3 bases: TGTGCCAGCAACCCCGGCGTGGGTAGCTTAAAGACCCAGTACTTC.